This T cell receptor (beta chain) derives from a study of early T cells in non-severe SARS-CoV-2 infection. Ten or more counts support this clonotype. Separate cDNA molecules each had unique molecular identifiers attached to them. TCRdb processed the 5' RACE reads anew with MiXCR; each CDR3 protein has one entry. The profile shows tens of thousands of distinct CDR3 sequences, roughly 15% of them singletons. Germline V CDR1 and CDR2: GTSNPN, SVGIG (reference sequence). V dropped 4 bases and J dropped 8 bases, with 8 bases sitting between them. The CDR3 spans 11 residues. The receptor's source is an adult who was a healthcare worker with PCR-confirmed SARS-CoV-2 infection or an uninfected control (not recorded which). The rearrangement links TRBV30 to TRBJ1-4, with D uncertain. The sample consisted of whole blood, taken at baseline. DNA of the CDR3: TGTGCCTGGAAACTCGGGGAAAAACTGTTTTTT. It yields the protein CAWKLGEKLFF.